This record concerns one TCR beta chain sequence. TCRdb reprocessed the 5' RACE reads via MiXCR and lists one record per CDR3 protein. This sample has roughly 1.6 million distinct CDR3 sequences; more than 30% occur once, and the top ten carry approximately 0.29%. This entry comes from a study of identical twins. CDR1 is SGHRS and CDR2 is YFSETQ in the germline V gene. With 0 bases removed from V and 0 bases from J, the gap between germline ends came to 15 bases. This CDR3 comprises 17 residues. The sample consisted of cord blood. The chain links TRBV5-1 to TRBJ1-2, with D possibly matching TRBD1 (5 bases). The sequence was obtained from a newborn girl in good health. CDR3 in amino acids: CASSLDGQGPANYGYTF. CDR3 nucleotides: TGCGCCAGCAGCTTGGATGGGCAGGGCCCAGCTAACTATGGCTACACCTTC.